This T cell receptor (beta chain) was recorded in a study of T cell repertoires in cytomegalovirus infection. Study-level background: Matching HLA type, along with CMV infection, was indicated by public TCR beta signatures. Notes on the study in general: HLA-C-restricted CMV clonotypes gave the most frequent clonotype in two of eight donors.

TCRdb reanalysed the reads using MiXCR and keeps one entry per CDR3 protein. Here the sample spans almost 500,000 distinct CDR3 sequences, approximately 10% being singletons. This clonotype was detected ten times or more. No antigen is known for it. This CDR3 is built from 14 residues. From germline, CDR1 is SGHTA and CDR2 FQGNSA. Trimming cost V 6 bases and J 5 bases, with 17 bases left between them. Sequencing was carried out using PBMCs. The source is a human donor in good health (CMV status not recorded). Some clones in this sample may be carry-over from other donors' samples. This chain connects TRBV7-2 to TRBJ2-7, with D uncertain. The CDR3 bases are TGTGCCAGCAGTCCCTCGGCGGCCCGGAACGAGCAGTACTTC. Protein: CASSPSAARNEQYF.